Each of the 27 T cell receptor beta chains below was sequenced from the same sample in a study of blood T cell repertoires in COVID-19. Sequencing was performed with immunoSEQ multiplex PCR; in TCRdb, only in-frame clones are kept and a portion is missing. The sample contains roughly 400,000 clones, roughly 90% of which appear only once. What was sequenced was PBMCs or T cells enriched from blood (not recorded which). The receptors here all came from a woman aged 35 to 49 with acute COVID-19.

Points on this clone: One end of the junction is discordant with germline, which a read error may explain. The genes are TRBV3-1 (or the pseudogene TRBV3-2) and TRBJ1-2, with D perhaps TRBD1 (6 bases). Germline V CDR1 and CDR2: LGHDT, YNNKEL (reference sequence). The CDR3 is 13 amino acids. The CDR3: CASSREDSLGFAF. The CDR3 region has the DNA TGTGCCAGCAGCCGTGAGGACAGTCTAGGATTCGCCTTC.

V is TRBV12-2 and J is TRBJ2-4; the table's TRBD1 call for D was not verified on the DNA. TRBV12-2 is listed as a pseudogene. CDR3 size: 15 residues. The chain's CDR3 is CASRLAHLAKNIQYF. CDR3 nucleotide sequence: TGTGCAAGTCGCTTAGCACATCTAGCCAAAAACATTCAGTACTTC.

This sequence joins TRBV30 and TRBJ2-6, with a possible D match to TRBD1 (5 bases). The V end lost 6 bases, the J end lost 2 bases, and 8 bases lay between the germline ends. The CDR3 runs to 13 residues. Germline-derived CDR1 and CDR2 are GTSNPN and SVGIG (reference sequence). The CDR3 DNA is TGTGCCTGCCAGGACACTGGGGCCAACGTCCTGACTTTC. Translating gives CACQDTGANVLTF. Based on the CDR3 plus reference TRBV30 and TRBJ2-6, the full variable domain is SQTIHQWPATLVQPVGSPLSLECTVEGTSNPNLYWYRQAAGRGLQLLFYSVGIGQISSEVPQNLSASRPQDRQFILSSKKLLLSDSGFYLCACQDTGANVLTFGAGSRLTVL.

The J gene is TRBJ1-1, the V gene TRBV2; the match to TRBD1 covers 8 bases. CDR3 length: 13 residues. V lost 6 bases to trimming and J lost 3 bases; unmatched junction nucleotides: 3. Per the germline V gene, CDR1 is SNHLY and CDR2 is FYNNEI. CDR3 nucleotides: TGTGCCAGCAGCCTACAGGGGGACACTGAAGCTTTCTTT. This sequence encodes CASSLQGDTEAFF.

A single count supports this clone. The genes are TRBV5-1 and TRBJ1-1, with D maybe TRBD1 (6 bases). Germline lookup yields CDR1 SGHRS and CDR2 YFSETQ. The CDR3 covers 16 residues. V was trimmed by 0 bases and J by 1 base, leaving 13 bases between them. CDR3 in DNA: TGCGCCAGCAGCTTGGCCCCCGCAGGGGCGAACACTGAAGCTTTCTTT. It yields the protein CASSLAPAGANTEAFF.

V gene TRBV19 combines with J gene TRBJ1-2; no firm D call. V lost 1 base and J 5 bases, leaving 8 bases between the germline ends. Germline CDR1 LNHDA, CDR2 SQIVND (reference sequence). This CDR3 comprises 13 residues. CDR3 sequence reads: CASSIGPTYGYTF. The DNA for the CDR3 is TGTGCCAGTAGTATAGGGCCGACATATGGCTACACCTTC.

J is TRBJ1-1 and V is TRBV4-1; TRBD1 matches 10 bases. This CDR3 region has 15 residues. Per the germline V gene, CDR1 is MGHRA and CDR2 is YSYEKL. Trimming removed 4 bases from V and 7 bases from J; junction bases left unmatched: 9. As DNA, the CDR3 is TGCGCCAGCAGCCGCCTCGGACAGGGGGGGGGTGAAGCTTTCTTT. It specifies CASSRLGQGGGEAFF.

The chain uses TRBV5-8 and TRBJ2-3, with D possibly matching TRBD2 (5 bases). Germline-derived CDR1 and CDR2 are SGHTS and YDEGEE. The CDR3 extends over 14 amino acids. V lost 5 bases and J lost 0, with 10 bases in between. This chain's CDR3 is CASRKRASTDTQYF. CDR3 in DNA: TGTGCCAGCAGGAAGAGGGCGAGCACAGATACGCAGTATTTT.

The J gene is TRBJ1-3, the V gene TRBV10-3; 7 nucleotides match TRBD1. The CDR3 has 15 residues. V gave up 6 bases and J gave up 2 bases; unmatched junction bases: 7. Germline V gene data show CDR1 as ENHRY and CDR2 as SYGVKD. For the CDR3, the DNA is TGTGCCATCAGGTCGACAGGGCCCACTGGAAACACCATATATTTT. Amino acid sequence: CAIRSTGPTGNTIYF.

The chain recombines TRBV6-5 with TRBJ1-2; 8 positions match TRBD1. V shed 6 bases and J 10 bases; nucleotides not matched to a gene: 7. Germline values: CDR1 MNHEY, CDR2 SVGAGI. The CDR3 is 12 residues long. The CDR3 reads CASSWGTGHYTF. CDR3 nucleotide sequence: TGTGCCAGCAGCTGGGGGACAGGACACTACACCTTC.

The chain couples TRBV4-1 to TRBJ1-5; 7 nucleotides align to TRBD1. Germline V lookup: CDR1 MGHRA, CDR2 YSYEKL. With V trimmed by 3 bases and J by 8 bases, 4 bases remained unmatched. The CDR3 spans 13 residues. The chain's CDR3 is CASSQYRGEPQHF. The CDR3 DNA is TGCGCCAGCAGCCAGTACAGGGGAGAGCCCCAGCATTTT.

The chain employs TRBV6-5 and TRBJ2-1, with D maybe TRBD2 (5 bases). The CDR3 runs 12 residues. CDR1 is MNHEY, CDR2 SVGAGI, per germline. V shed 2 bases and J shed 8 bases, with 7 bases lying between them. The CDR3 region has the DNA TGTGCCAGCAGTTACACCGGGGATGAGCAGTTCTTC. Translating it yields CASSYTGDEQFF.

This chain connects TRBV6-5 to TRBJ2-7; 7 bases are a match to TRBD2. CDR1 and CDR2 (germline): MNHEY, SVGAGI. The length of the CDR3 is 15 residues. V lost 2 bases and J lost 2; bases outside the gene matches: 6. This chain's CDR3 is CASSYDGGRTYEQYF. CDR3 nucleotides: TGTGCCAGCAGTTACGACGGGGGGAGGACCTACGAGCAGTACTTC.

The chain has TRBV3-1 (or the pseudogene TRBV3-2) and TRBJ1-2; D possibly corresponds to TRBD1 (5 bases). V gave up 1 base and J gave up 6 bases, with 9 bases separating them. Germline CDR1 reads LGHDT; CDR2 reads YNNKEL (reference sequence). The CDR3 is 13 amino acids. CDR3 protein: CASSQVQGHGYTF. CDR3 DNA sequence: TGTGCCAGCAGCCAAGTCCAGGGTCATGGCTACACCTTC.

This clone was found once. This CDR3 is CASSLATGDSPLHF. The CDR3 DNA is TGTGCCAGCAGCTTAGCTACGGGAGACTCACCCCTCCACTTT. The chain combines TRBV13 with TRBJ1-6; no clear D gene. Trimming took off 1 base at V and 10 bases at J, with 11 bases between the two ends. CDR1 and CDR2 (germline): PRHDT, FYEKMQ (reference sequence). CDR3 length: 14 residues. Full variable domain (rest looked up from reference TRBV13 and TRBJ1-6): AAGVIQSPRHLIKEKRETATLKCYPIPRHDTVYWYQQGPGQDPQFLISFYEKMQSDKGSIPDRFSAQQFSDYHSELNMSSLELGDSALYFCASSLATGDSPLHFGNGTRLTVT.

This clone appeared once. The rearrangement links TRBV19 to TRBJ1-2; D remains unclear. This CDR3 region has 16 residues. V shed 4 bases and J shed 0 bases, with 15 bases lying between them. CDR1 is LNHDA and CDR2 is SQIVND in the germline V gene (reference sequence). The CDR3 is CASSTLPEGPNYGYTF. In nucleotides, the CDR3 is TGTGCCAGTAGTACCCTACCGGAGGGCCCTAACTATGGCTACACCTTC.

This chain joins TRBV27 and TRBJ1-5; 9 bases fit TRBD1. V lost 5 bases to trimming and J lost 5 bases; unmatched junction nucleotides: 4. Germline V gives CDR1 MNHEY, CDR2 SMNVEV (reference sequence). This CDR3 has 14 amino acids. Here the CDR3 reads CASSLQGADQPQHF. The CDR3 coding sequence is TGTGCCAGCAGTCTACAGGGGGCTGATCAGCCCCAGCATTTT.

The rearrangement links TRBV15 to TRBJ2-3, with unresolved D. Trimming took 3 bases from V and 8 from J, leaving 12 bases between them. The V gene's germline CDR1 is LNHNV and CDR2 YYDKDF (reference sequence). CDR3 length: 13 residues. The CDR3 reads CATSRARLGTQYF. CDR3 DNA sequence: TGTGCCACCAGCAGGGCTCGGCTAGGTACGCAGTATTTT.

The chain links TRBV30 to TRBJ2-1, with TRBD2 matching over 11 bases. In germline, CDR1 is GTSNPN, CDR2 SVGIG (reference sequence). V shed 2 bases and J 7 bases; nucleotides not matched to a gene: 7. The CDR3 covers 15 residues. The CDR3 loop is CAWSSGLAVMNEQFF. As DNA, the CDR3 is TGTGCCTGGAGTTCGGGACTAGCGGTGATGAATGAGCAGTTCTTC.

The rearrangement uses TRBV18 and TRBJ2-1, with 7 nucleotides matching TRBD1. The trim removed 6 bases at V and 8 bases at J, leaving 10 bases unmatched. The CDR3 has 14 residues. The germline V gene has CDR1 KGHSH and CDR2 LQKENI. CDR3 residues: CASSPTGTVDEQFF. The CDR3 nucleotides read TGTGCCAGCTCCCCGACAGGGACCGTAGATGAGCAGTTCTTC.

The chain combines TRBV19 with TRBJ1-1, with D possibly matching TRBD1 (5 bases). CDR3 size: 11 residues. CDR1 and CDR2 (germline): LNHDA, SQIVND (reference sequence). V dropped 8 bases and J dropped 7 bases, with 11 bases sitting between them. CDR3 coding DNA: TGTGCCAGTTCTCGACAGAATGAAGCTTTCTTT. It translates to CASSRQNEAFF. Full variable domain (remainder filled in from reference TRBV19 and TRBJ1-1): DGGITQSPKYLFRKEGQNVTLSCEQNLNHDAMYWYRQDPGQGLRLIYYSQIVNDFQKGDIAEGYSVSREKKESFPLTVTSAQKNPTAFYLCASSRQNEAFFGQGTRLTVV.

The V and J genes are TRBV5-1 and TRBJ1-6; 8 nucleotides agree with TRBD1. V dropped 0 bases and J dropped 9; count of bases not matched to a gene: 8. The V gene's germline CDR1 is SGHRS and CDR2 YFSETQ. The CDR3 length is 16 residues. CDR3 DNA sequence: TGCGCCAGCAGCTTGGGGACAGGGAAGGGGACTTCACCCCTCCACTTT. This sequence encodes CASSLGTGKGTSPLHF.

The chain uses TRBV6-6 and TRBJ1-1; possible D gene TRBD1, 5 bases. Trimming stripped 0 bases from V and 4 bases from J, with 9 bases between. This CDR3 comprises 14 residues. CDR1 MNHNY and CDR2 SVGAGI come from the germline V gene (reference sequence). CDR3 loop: CASSYSGAVTEAFF. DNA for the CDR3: TGTGCCAGCAGTTACTCAGGGGCCGTCACTGAAGCTTTCTTT.

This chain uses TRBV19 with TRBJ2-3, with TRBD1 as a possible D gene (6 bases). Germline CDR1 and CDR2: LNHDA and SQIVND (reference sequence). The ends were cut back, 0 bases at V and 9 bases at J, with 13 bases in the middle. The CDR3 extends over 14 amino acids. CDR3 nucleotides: TGTGCCAGTAGTATAGATAGGGACAAATCGACGCAGTATTTT. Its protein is CASSIDRDKSTQYF.

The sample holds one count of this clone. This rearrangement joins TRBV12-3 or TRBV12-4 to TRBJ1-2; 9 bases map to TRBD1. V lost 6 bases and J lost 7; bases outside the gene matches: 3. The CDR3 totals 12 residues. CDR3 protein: CASRRTGVGYTF. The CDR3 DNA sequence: TGTGCCAGCAGGAGGACAGGGGTTGGCTACACCTTC.

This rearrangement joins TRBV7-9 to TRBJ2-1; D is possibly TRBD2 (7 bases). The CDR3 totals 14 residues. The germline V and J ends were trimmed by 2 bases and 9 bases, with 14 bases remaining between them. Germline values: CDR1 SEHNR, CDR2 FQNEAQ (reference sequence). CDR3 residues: CASSLTGGLGEQFF. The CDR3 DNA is TGTGCCAGCAGCTTAACCGGGGGGCTTGGTGAGCAGTTCTTC. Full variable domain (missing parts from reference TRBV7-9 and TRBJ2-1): DTGVSQNPRHKITKRGQNVTFRCDPISEHNRLYWYRQTLGQGPEFLTYFQNEAQLEKSRLLSDRFSAERPKGSFSTLEIQRTEQGDSAMYLCASSLTGGLGEQFFGPGTRLTVL.

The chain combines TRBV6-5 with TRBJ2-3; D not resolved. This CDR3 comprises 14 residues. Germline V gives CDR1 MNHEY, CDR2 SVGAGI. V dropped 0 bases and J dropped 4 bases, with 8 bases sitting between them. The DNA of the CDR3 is TGTGCCAGCAGTTACTCTCTAGTCTCAGATACGCAGTATTTT. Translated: CASSYSLVSDTQYF.